The present T cell receptor beta chain was sequenced within a study of molecular identifiers for immune sequencing clone quantification. About the research overall: The replicates split RNA from about 19,000 or 110,000 naive CD8 cells five ways and sequenced four.

The CDR3 runs 12 residues. Deletions cut 7 bases from V and 5 bases from J, with 11 bases between. CDR1 is MDHEN, CDR2 SYDVKM, per germline. Researchers sorted naive CD8 T cells as cells that were CD8+CD4-CCR7+CD45RA+. Library preparation followed earlier protocols using designated TCR primers. TCRdb processed the PCR reads anew with MiXCR; each CDR3 protein has one entry. The sample includes about 630,000 distinct CDR3 sequences, roughly 23% of them seen just once. General study findings and limits: Effector cells kept over 98% of their molecules in clones above 20 RNA copies, while naive cells kept under 1% there.

As concerns this clonotype: Its matching antigen is unknown. Just one base apart from a much larger clone, this may be a read error.

The chain combines TRBV28 with TRBJ1-1; D is ambiguous. The sequence derives from a human donor in good health. Some libraries in this study had Jurkat cell RNA spiked in. Sequencing input: naive CD8+ T cells from blood, with Jurkat cell RNA spiked in. Subset specified: FACS-sorted CD8+CD4-CCR7+CD45RA+ naive T cells. CDR3 nucleotide sequence: TGTGCCAGCAATCTTACATGGACTGAAGCTTTCTTT. Translating gives CASNLTWTEAFF.